This T cell receptor (beta chain) appears in the sequencing data of a study of molecular identifiers for immune sequencing clone quantification (dated by TCRdb to the late 2010s). Looking at the study overall: For a replicate experiment, the RNA from either about 20,000 or 100,000 naive CD8 T cells was divided into five aliquots, and four of those aliquots went on to sequencing. The study was a methods study using CD8 T cells to benchmark molecular-identifier clustering-based TCR repertoire sequencing (MIDCIRS) and TCR RNA copy counting. On the study overall, not on this receptor specifically: Highly expanded clone sizes could be underestimated because identical TCR molecules may share a barcode. When barcode sub-clustering was left out, chimeric consensus sequences inflated TCR diversity, with chimeras reaching as high as 47%. Even against a background of roughly 1 million naive CD8 T cells, spiked-in Jurkat TCR RNA amounting to a single cell's worth was reported to be detectable. Modeling indicated approximately 3 TCR RNA copies recovered per cell, compared with around 10 by digital PCR, which implies a capture efficiency of 25% to 35%. Naive libraries contained spiked-in Jurkat TCR RNA (more than 9 copies' worth), which is not part of the donor repertoire. In CMV-specific effector cells, over 99% of molecules were held by clones above 20 RNA copies, whereas under 1% of molecules were held by such clones in naive cells.

The germline V gene (reference sequence) supplies CDR1 DFQATT and CDR2 SNEGSKA. Clipping removes 6 bases from V and 5 bases from J, with 15 as the unmatched junction base count. Taken from cysteine to phenylalanine, the CDR3 has 15 residues. Just CDR3 DNA is preserved here, 45 bases in frame from base 1. Libraries of naive CD8 T cells were built from anywhere between about 20,000 and 1,000,000 sorted cells, with 10%, 30% or 50% of the purified RNA used. Naive CD8 T cells were FACS-sorted as CD8+CD4-CCR7+CD45RA+ on a BD FACSAria II into RLT Plus buffer. To test detection sensitivity, Jurkat RNA equal to over nine TCR copies was added to samples of about 19,000-1,100,000 naive CD8 T cells. Enrichment of CD8 T cells was done with RosetteSep CD8+ T Cell Enrichment Cocktail plus Ficoll-Paque, and ACK red cell lysis came afterward. The library was built by means of PCR. TCRdb names NextSeq 500 as the instrument used. Bulk TCR libraries were generated as previously described, with the TCR primers listed in Table S5 used. The Qiagen AllPrep DNA/RNA kit was used to purify total RNA. Before any analysis, reads coming from multiple sequencing runs of the same library were combined into one pool. Per the original workflow: Reads were retained only if an exact TCR constant sequence was present, and the retained reads were trimmed to 150 nt and grouped according to their 12-nt molecular barcodes. Reads in each barcode group were sub-clustered using a 15% Levenshtein threshold, and a quality-weighted consensus sequence was built for each RNA molecule. Non-functional sequences were discarded, and so were lower-count sequences lying one edit away from another sequence. Based on fitting two negative binomial distributions, any barcode sub-cluster with under 20% of the maximum read count was discarded. TCRdb trimmed public reads at Q25 via fastp, called clones via MiXCR and kept in-frame beta chains. When rows share a CDR3 protein, they turn into one entry using the most common DNA and genes. These V and J calls rely on TCRdb rather than the paper's analysis. The sample yields under 800,000 distinct CDR3 sequences; about 25% were counted once. The ten largest clones capture about 0.73% of the sample.

This clonotype was seen at least ten times. Its cognate antigen has yet to be identified. No much larger clone exists at a distance of one base, and base qualities are not known. Sequenced input: naive CD8+ T cells from blood, with Jurkat cell RNA spiked in. The cell subset or site label, read with the paper, signifies: FACS-sorted CD8+CD4-CCR7+CD45RA+ naive T cells. This chain joins TRBV20-1 to TRBJ1-2, with TRBD1 matching 7 junction bases. This receptor was taken from a human donor in good health. Some libraries in this study had Jurkat cell RNA spiked in. CDR3 protein: CSAPDWTGIEYGYTF. The DNA sequence is as follows: TGCAGTGCCCCCGACTGGACAGGAATAGAGTATGGCTACACCTTC.